This T cell receptor (beta chain) was identified during a study of OX40 agonist ivuxolimab in advanced cancers. The wider study: Administration of intravenous ivuxolimab to patients occurred every 2 weeks at 0.01 to 10 mg/kg. Those enrolled were approximately 83% male, with a mean age of roughly 62 years and ages from 23 to 79. Study-wide points: The study observed clonal expansion of CD4+ and CD8+ blood T cells by week 6 at 0.1 to 3.0 mg/kg. The average count of expanded clones was higher among CD8+ T cells than among CD4+.

The method was immunoSEQ multiplex PCR; TCRdb's version includes in-frame clones alone and lacks a portion of them. The repertoire holds fewer than 85,000 clones, 65% to 90% seen once, with about 0.78% in the top ten. Note on this clone: Its antigen is unknown.

The source is an adult with an advanced solid tumor such as melanoma, head and neck, liver or kidney cancer. The specimen comprised CD4+ or CD8+ T cells sorted from blood, sampled in a trial of the OX40 agonist ivuxolimab.

Here the CDR3 DNA reads TGTGCCAGTAGTATAAGGGTTGCTTCTGGGGCCAACGTCCTGACTTTC. This sequence encodes CASSIRVASGANVLTF. The rearrangement joins TRBV19 to TRBJ2-6; no clear D. V was pared by 2 bases and J by 1 base, with 9 bases between. The CDR3 spans 16 residues. Germline loops: CDR1 LNHDA, CDR2 SQIVND (reference sequence).